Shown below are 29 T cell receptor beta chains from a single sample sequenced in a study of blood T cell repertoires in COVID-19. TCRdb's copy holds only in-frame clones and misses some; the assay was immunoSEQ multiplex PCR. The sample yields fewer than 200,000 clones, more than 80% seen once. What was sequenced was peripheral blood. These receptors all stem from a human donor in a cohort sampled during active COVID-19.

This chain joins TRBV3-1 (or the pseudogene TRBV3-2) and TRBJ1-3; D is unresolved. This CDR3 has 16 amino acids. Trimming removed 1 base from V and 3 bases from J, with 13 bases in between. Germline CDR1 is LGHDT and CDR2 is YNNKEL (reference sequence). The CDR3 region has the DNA TGTGCCAGCAGCCAAGGTCACAGATCCTTTGGAAACACCATATATTTT. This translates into CASSQGHRSFGNTIYF.

The CDR3 DNA reads as TGTGCCAGCAGTTTAGGAGCGGCCCACTACGAGCAGTACTTC. This gives the protein CASSLGAAHYEQYF. The chain combines TRBV27 with TRBJ2-7; D is perhaps TRBD2 (5 bases). Between the trimmed V and J ends, which lost 2 bases and 3 bases, there was a span of 11 bases. The CDR3 consists of 14 residues. CDR1 MNHEY and CDR2 SMNVEV come from the germline V gene (reference sequence).

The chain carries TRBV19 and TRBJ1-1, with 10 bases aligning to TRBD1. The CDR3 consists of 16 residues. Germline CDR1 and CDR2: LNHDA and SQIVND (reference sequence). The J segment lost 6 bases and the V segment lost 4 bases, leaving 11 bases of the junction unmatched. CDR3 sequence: CASSNAAGTGAAEAFF. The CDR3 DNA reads TGTGCCAGTAGTAACGCCGCCGGGACAGGGGCGGCTGAAGCTTTCTTT.

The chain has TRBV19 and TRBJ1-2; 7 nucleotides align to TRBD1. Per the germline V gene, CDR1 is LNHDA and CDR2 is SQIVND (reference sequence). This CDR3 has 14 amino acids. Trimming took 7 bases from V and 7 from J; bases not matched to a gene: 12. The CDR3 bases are TGTGCCAGTAAGGGGCTGGAGGGGGCGCGTGGCTACACCTTC. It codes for CASKGLEGARGYTF.

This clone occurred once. The CDR3, as DNA: TGTGCCAGCAGTGAACCCGGGACTATCCACAATGAGCAGTTCTTC. This gives the protein CASSEPGTIHNEQFF. The rearrangement uses TRBV6-1 and TRBJ2-1, with 7 bases matching TRBD2. V shed 2 bases and J 5 bases; nucleotides not matched to a gene: 6. This CDR3 is built from 15 residues. In germline, CDR1 is MNHNS, CDR2 SASEGT.

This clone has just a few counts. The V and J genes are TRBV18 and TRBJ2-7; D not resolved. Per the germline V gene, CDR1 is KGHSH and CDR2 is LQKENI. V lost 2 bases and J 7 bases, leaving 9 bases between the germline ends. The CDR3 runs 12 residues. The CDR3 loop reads CASSPSWREQYF. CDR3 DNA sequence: TGTGCCAGCTCACCATCGTGGCGGGAGCAGTACTTC.

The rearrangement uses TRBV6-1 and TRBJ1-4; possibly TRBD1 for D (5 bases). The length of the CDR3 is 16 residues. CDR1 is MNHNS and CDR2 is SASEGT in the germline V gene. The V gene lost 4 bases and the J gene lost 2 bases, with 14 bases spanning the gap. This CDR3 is CASSGPPGGTNEKLFF. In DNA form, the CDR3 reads TGTGCCAGCAGTGGGCCCCCCGGGGGGACTAATGAAAAACTGTTTTTT.

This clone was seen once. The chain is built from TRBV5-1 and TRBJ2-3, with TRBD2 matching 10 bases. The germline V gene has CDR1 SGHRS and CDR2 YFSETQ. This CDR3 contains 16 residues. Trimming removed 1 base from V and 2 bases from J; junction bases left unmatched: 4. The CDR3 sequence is CASSLSLAGATDTQYF. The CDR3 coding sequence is TGCGCCAGCAGCTTGTCCCTAGCGGGGGCCACAGATACGCAGTATTTT.

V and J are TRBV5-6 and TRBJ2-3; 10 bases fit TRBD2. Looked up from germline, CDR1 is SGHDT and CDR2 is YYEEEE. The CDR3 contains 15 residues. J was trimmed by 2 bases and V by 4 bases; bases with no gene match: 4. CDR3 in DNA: TGTGCCAGCAGCGCAGGACTAGCGGACACAGATACGCAGTATTTT. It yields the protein CASSAGLADTDTQYF.

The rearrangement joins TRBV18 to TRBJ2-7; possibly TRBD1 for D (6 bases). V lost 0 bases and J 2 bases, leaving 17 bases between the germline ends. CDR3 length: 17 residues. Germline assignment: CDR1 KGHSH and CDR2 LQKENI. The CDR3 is CASSPPRTEPFPYEQYF. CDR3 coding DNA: TGTGCCAGCTCACCACCCAGGACAGAGCCTTTTCCCTACGAGCAGTACTTC.

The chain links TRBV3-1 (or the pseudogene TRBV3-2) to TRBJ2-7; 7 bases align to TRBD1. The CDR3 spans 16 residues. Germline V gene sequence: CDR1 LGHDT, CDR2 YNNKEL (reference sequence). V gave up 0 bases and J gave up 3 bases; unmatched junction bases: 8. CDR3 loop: CASSQDWTGLHYEQYF. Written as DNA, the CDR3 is TGTGCCAGCAGCCAAGATTGGACAGGCTTACACTACGAGCAGTACTTC.

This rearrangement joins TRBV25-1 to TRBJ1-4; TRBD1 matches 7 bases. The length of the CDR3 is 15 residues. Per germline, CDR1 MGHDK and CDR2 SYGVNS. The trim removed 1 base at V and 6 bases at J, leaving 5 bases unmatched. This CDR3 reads CASSESTGLDEKLFF. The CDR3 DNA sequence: TGTGCCAGCAGTGAATCGACAGGGTTGGATGAAAAACTGTTTTTT.

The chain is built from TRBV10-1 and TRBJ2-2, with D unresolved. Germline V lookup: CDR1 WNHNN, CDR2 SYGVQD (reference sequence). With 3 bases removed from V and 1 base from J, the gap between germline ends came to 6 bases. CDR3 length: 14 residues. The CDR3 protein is CASSDSWNTGELFF. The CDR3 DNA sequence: TGCGCCAGCAGTGATAGCTGGAACACCGGGGAGCTGTTTTTT.

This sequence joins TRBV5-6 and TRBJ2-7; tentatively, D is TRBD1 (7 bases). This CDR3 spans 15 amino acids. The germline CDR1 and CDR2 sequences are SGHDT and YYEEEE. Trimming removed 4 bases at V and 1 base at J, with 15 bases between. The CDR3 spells CASSRRRGRSYEQYF. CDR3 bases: TGTGCCAGCAGCCGTCGGAGGGGGCGATCCTACGAGCAGTACTTC.

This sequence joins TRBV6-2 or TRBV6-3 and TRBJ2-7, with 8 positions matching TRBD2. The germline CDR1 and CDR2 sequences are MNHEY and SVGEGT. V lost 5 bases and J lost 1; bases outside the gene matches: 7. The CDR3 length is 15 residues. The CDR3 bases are TGTGCCAGCAGTAGCCGAACTAGCGGATCCTACGAGCAGTACTTC. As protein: CASSSRTSGSYEQYF.

CDR3 in DNA: TGCGCCAGCAAGGACCTAGCGGTATACGAGCAGTACTTC. As protein: CASKDLAVYEQYF. J is TRBJ2-7 and V is TRBV10-2; the match to TRBD2 covers 7 bases. Germline lookup yields CDR1 WSHSY and CDR2 SAAADI. CDR3 length: 13 amino acids. Trimming took 7 bases from V and 4 from J; bases not matched to a gene: 7.

CDR3 residues: CASSFAGTGANVLTF. In DNA, the CDR3 is TGTGCCAGCAGTTTTGCAGGGACTGGGGCCAACGTCCTGACTTTC. The chain uses TRBV27 and TRBJ2-6; tentative D call: TRBD1 (5 bases). Trimming shortened V by 3 bases and J by 2 bases, and 8 bases separated the two germline ends. This CDR3 has 15 amino acids. Germline values: CDR1 MNHEY, CDR2 SMNVEV (reference sequence).

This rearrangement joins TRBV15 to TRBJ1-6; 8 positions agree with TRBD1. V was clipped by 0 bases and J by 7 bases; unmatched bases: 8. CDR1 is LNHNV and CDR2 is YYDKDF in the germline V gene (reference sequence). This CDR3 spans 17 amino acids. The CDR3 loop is CATSREPMTGVNSPLHF. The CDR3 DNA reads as TGTGCCACCAGCAGAGAACCAATGACAGGGGTAAATTCACCCCTCCACTTT.

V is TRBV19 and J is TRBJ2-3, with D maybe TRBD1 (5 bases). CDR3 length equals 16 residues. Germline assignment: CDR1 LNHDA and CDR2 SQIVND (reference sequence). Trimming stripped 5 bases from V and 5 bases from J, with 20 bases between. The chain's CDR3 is CASSSPDSQTIDTQYF. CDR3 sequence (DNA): TGTGCCAGTAGTTCACCAGACAGCCAAACAATAGATACGCAGTATTTT. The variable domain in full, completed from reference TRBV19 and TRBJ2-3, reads DGGITQSPKYLFRKEGQNVTLSCEQNLNHDAMYWYRQDPGQGLRLIYYSQIVNDFQKGDIAEGYSVSREKKESFPLTVTSAQKNPTAFYLCASSSPDSQTIDTQYFGPGTRLTVL.

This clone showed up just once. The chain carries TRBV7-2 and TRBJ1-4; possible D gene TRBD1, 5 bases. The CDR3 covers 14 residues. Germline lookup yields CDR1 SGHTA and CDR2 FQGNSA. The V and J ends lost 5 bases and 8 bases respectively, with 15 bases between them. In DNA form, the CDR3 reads TGTGCCAGCAGCCCTAGCGGGGCATACGAAAAACTGTTTTTT. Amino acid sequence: CASSPSGAYEKLFF.

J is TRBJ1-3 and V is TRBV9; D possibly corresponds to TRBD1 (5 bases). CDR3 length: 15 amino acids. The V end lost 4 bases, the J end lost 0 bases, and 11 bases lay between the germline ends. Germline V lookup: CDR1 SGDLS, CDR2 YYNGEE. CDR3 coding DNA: TGTGCCAGCAGCCACGGGGGGGGCTCTGGAAACACCATATATTTT. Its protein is CASSHGGGSGNTIYF. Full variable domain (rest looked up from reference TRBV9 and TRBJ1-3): DSGVTQTPKHLITATGQRVTLRCSPRSGDLSVYWYQQSLDQGLQFLIQYYNGEERAKGNILERFSAQQFPDLHSELNLSSLELGDSALYFCASSHGGGSGNTIYFGEGSWLTVV.

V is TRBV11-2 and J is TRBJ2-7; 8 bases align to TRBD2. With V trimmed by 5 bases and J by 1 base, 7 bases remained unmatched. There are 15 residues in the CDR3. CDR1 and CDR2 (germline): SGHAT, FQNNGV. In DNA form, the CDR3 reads TGTGCCAGCAGCGTTAGCGGGGTCGTATCCTACGAGCAGTACTTC. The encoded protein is CASSVSGVVSYEQYF.

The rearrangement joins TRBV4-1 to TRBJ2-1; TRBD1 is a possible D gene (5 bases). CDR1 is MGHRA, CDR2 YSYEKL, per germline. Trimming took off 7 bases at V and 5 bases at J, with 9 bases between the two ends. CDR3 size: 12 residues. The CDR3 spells CASTDRDNEQFF. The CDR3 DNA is TGCGCCAGCACCGACAGAGACAATGAGCAGTTCTTC.

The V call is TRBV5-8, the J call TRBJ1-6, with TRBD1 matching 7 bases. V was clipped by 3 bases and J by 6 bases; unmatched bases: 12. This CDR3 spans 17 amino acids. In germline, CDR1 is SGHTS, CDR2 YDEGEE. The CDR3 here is CASSWTGQRDFNSPLHF. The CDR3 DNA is TGTGCCAGCAGCTGGACGGGACAGAGGGATTTTAATTCACCCCTCCACTTT.

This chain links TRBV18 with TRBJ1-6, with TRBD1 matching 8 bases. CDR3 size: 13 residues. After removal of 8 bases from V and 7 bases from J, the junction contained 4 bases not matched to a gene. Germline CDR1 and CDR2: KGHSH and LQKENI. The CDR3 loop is CASRGQANSPLHF. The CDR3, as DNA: TGTGCCAGCCGGGGACAGGCCAATTCACCCCTCCACTTT.

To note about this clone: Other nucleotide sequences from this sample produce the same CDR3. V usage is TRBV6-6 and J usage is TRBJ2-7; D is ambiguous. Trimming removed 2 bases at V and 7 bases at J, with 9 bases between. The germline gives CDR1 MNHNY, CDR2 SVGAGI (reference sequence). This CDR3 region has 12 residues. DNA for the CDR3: TGTGCCAGCAGTTACGCCTCGAGAGAGCAGTACTTC. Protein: CASSYASREQYF.

CDR3 sequence: CASSEGQGGNQPQHF. The DNA of the CDR3 is TGTGCCAGCAGTGAGGGACAGGGGGGTAATCAGCCCCAGCATTTT. The J gene is TRBJ1-5, the V gene TRBV6-1; TRBD1 aligns across 11 bases. The CDR3 is 15 residues long. Germline values: CDR1 MNHNS, CDR2 SASEGT. V shed 3 bases and J 4 bases; nucleotides not matched to a gene: 2.

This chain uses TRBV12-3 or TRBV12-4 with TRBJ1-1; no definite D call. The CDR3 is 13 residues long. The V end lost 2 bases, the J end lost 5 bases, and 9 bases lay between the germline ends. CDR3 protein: CASSLRRGTEAFF. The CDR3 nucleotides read TGTGCCAGCAGTTTACGGCGCGGGACTGAAGCTTTCTTT.

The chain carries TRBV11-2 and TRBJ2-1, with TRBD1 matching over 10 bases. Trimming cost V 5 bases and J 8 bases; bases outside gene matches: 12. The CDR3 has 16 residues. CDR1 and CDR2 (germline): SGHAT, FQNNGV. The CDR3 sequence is CASSTALDRGRDEQFF. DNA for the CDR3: TGTGCCAGCAGCACGGCCTTGGACAGGGGGAGGGATGAGCAGTTCTTC.